A single sample gave rise to the 30 T cell receptor beta chains below, sequenced in a study of shared T cell receptors in the human thymus. Profiled with immunoSEQ multiplex PCR; TCRdb holds only in-frame clones, not every one. Of tens of thousands of clones listed, 90% to 95% are singletons. Sequencing was performed on thymocytes. These receptors were obtained from a human donor.

V usage is TRBV5-1 and J usage is TRBJ1-6, with TRBD1 identical over 8 bases. CDR1 SGHRS and CDR2 YFSETQ come from the germline V gene. Germline trimming cut 2 bases from V and 5 bases from J; bases unmatched to any gene: 6. The CDR3 has 16 amino acids. CDR3 residues: CASSLTGGFDNSPLHF. The CDR3 coding sequence is TGCGCCAGCAGCTTAACAGGGGGTTTTGATAATTCACCCCTCCACTTT.

The chain is built from TRBV6-4 and TRBJ2-4; D is perhaps TRBD1 (5 bases). Germline CDR1 is MRHNA and CDR2 is SNTAGT. The CDR3 loop spans 14 amino acids. The V gene lost 2 bases and the J gene lost 5 bases, with 10 bases spanning the gap. CDR3 nucleotide sequence: TGTGCCAGCAGTGACCGACCCAGGGAAAACATTCAGTACTTC. It codes for CASSDRPRENIQYF.

This chain joins TRBV4-1 and TRBJ1-2; TRBD1 aligns across 8 bases. CDR1 and CDR2 from the germline V gene are MGHRA and YSYEKL. V lost 6 bases to trimming and J lost 4 bases; unmatched junction nucleotides: 4. This CDR3 is 13 amino acids long. CDR3 sequence (DNA): TGCGCCAGCAGTCCAGACAGGGGCTATGGCTACACCTTC. Translated: CASSPDRGYGYTF.

This clone occurred once. The CDR3 DNA reads as TGTGCCAGCAGCTTAGGGAGGGACAGGGATCCTAACCGTGGCTACACCTTC. Residues: CASSLGRDRDPNRGYTF. The chain couples TRBV7-9 to TRBJ1-2, with 9 positions matching TRBD1. Germline V gene lookup returns CDR1 SEHNR and CDR2 FQNEAQ (reference sequence). Losses at the gene ends were 1 base for V and 7 bases for J; bases not matched to a gene: 13. The CDR3 loop spans 17 amino acids. The full variable domain, its missing parts supplied by reference TRBV7-9 and TRBJ1-2, is DTGVSQNPRHKITKRGQNVTFRCDPISEHNRLYWYRQTLGQGPEFLTYFQNEAQLEKSRLLSDRFSAERPKGSFSTLEIQRTEQGDSAMYLCASSLGRDRDPNRGYTFGSGTRLTVV.

The CDR3: CARSLSSTRGRKNTEAFF. The CDR3, as DNA: TGTGCCAGAAGCTTATCTTCCACCCGAGGGCGTAAGAACACTGAAGCTTTCTTT. The chain couples TRBV5-3 to TRBJ1-1; D is unclear. TRBV5-3 is assigned to the ORF class and has an uncertain function. V lost 2 bases and J lost 1, with 21 bases in between. CDR3 length: 18 amino acids.

V and J are TRBV4-3 and TRBJ1-6, with no clear D. The germline V gene encodes CDR1 LGHNA and CDR2 YSLEER. The CDR3 is 15 residues long. Trimming took 0 bases from V and 7 from J, leaving 10 bases between them. CDR3 nucleotide sequence: TGCGCCAGCAGCCAAGATTTCCCACCCAATTCACCCCTCCACTTT. Its protein product is CASSQDFPPNSPLHF.

V usage is TRBV4-1 and J usage is TRBJ2-7; 8 positions agree with TRBD1. The germline CDR1 and CDR2 sequences are MGHRA and YSYEKL. CDR3 length equals 19 residues. V was pared by 0 bases and J by 0 bases, with 13 bases of the junction left unmatched. CDR3 bases: TGCGCCAGCAGCCAAGATGAAATCCCCGGGACAGGTAGCTCCTACGAGCAGTACTTC. The encoded protein is CASSQDEIPGTGSSYEQYF.

This clone has only one observation. This chain connects TRBV7-3 to TRBJ1-2, with D perhaps matching TRBD1 (5 bases). The CDR3 length is 14 residues. Germline values: CDR1 SGHTA, CDR2 FQGTGA. V gave up 7 bases and J gave up 8 bases, with 20 bases separating them. The chain's CDR3 is CASNPREGHRGYTF. The CDR3 bases are TGTGCCAGCAACCCCAGGGAGGGTCATCGGGGCTACACCTTC.

Here the CDR3 reads CASSPSGSTEAFF. CDR3 sequence (DNA): TGTGCCAGCAGCCCAAGTGGTAGCACTGAAGCTTTCTTT. This chain uses TRBV27 with TRBJ1-1, with D unresolved. CDR1 and CDR2 (germline): MNHEY, SMNVEV (reference sequence). V gave up 6 bases and J gave up 4 bases, with 12 bases separating them. The CDR3 runs to 13 residues.

The chain couples TRBV27 to TRBJ2-7; no clear D gene. Germline V CDR1 and CDR2: MNHEY, SMNVEV (reference sequence). CDR3 size: 15 residues. Trimming cost V 6 bases and J 2 bases, with 17 bases left between them. CDR3 sequence (DNA): TGTGCCAGCAGCCCTAACTACTATACTCCCTACGAGCAGTACTTC. Protein sequence: CASSPNYYTPYEQYF.

The V call is TRBV4-3, the J call TRBJ2-2, with 7 bases fitting TRBD1. V shed 1 base, J shed 2 bases, and the junction held 13 bases outside the gene matches. CDR3 size: 19 residues. Germline CDR1 LGHNA, CDR2 YSLEER. The CDR3 region has the DNA TGCGCCAGCAGCCAAGGCGTAAGACCCGGGACAGCTAACACCGGGGAGCTGTTTTTT. As protein: CASSQGVRPGTANTGELFF.

The gene calls are TRBV15 and TRBJ2-7, with 7 bases matching TRBD2. CDR1 is LNHNV, CDR2 YYDKDF, per germline (reference sequence). The CDR3 consists of 15 residues. V lost 2 bases to trimming and J lost 3 bases; unmatched junction nucleotides: 7. The CDR3 here is CATSRWGRGNYEQYF. The CDR3 DNA reads as TGTGCCACCAGCAGATGGGGGAGGGGAAACTACGAGCAGTACTTC.

This rearrangement joins TRBV19 to TRBJ1-3; D uncertain. The V gene's germline CDR1 is LNHDA and CDR2 SQIVND (reference sequence). With 5 bases removed from V and 4 bases from J, the gap between germline ends came to 12 bases. CDR3 length: 14 residues. The CDR3 loop is CASSEFPRGNTIYF. CDR3 sequence (DNA): TGTGCCAGTAGTGAATTTCCAAGAGGAAACACCATATATTTT.

In its sample, this clone was seen once. The rearrangement uses TRBV4-1 and TRBJ1-5, with 8 bases that match TRBD1. In germline, CDR1 is MGHRA, CDR2 YSYEKL. V was pared by 3 bases and J by 2 bases, with 6 bases of the junction left unmatched. The CDR3 runs to 16 residues. The CDR3 reads CASSHPGGEGNQPQHF. The DNA for the CDR3 is TGCGCCAGCAGCCATCCAGGGGGCGAAGGCAATCAGCCCCAGCATTTT.

In this sample, this clone turned up once. This rearrangement joins TRBV7-6 to TRBJ1-5; 8 nucleotides align to TRBD1. The CDR3 is made up of 18 amino acids. The junction had 8 bases not matched to a gene; V was cut back by 1 base and J by 0 bases. Germline V gives CDR1 SGHVS, CDR2 FNYEAQ. The CDR3 DNA sequence: TGTGCCAGCAGCTTAGACGCCCGGACAGGGATTAGCAATCAGCCCCAGCATTTT. Its translation: CASSLDARTGISNQPQHF. Based on the CDR3 plus reference TRBV7-6 and TRBJ1-5, the full variable domain is GAGVSQSPRYKVTKRGQDVALRCDPISGHVSLYWYRQALGQGPEFLTYFNYEAQQDKSGLPNDRFSAERPEGSISTLTIQRTEQRDSAMYRCASSLDARTGISNQPQHFGDGTRLSIL.

This chain connects TRBV18 to TRBJ1-1; maybe TRBD1 (6 bases). Germline V lookup: CDR1 KGHSH, CDR2 LQKENI. V lost 7 bases to trimming and J lost 4 bases, with 13 bases between them. This CDR3 is 13 amino acids long. As DNA, the CDR3 is TGTGCCAGCTTAACAGGGTTGGGCACTGAAGCTTTCTTT. It yields the protein CASLTGLGTEAFF. Drawing the rest from reference TRBV18 and TRBJ1-1, the complete variable domain is NAGVMQNPRHLVRRRGQEARLRCSPMKGHSHVYWYRQLPEEGLKFMVYLQKENIIDESGMPKERFSAEFPKEGPSILRIQQVVRGDSAAYFCASLTGLGTEAFFGQGTRLTVV.

The rearrangement links TRBV4-3 to TRBJ2-2, with 9 bases identical to TRBD1. The CDR3 runs 16 residues. The germline CDR1 and CDR2 sequences are LGHNA and YSLEER. With V trimmed by 3 bases and J by 7 bases, 9 bases remained unmatched. CDR3 nucleotides: TGCGCCAGCAGCCATAAAGGACAGGGGTTTGGCGGGGAGCTGTTTTTT. Translated, it gives CASSHKGQGFGGELFF.

The rearrangement links TRBV7-3 to TRBJ2-3, with D perhaps TRBD2 (5 bases). Germline CDR1 and CDR2: SGHTA and FQGTGA. Trimming left V 4 bases short and J 2 bases short, with 16 bases between. The CDR3 runs 16 residues. The CDR3 reads CASSSRVGLTTDTQYF. CDR3 DNA: TGTGCCAGCAGCTCAAGAGTAGGACTCACCACAGATACGCAGTATTTT. The variable domain in full, completed from reference TRBV7-3 and TRBJ2-3, reads GAGVSQTPSNKVTEKGKYVELRCDPISGHTALYWYRQSLGQGPEFLIYFQGTGAADDSGLPNDRFFAVRPEGSVSTLKIQRTERGDSAVYLCASSSRVGLTTDTQYFGPGTRLTVL.

V is TRBV5-6 and J is TRBJ1-1; no reliable D call. Trimming stripped 4 bases from V and 5 bases from J, with 18 bases between. The CDR3 is 15 amino acids. Germline-derived CDR1 and CDR2 are SGHDT and YYEEEE. The CDR3: CASSARTVRTTEAFF. The CDR3 DNA reads TGTGCCAGCAGCGCCCGGACGGTACGAACAACTGAAGCTTTCTTT.

The chain combines TRBV19 with TRBJ2-5, with 7 bases fitting TRBD1. The CDR3 runs to 16 residues. J lost 0 bases, V lost 6 bases, and 10 bases had no gene match. From germline, CDR1 is LNHDA and CDR2 SQIVND (reference sequence). CDR3 DNA: TGTGCCAGTAGCCGTATACCGACAGGGAACCAAGAGACCCAGTACTTC. It is translated as CASSRIPTGNQETQYF.

The chain is built from TRBV28 and TRBJ1-2; TRBD1 is a possible D gene (5 bases). The V end was cut by 2 bases, the J end by 5 bases, with 12 bases between. Germline-derived CDR1 and CDR2 are MDHEN and SYDVKM. The CDR3 has 14 residues. This CDR3 reads CASSLPQGEYGYTF. The CDR3 region has the DNA TGTGCCAGCAGTTTACCGCAGGGAGAATATGGCTACACCTTC.

This chain connects TRBV20-1 to TRBJ1-1, with D hard to call. The CDR3 is 8 residues long. Germline assignment: CDR1 DFQATT and CDR2 SNEGSKA (reference sequence). Trimming pared 3 bases from V and 10 bases from J, leaving 3 bases between. The CDR3 sequence: CSASLAFF. The DNA of the CDR3 is TGCAGTGCTAGTTTAGCTTTCTTT.

CDR3 region: CASSELRQGTYEQYF. The DNA for the CDR3 is TGTGCCAGCAGTGAACTGCGACAGGGGACCTACGAGCAGTACTTC. The chain recombines TRBV6-1 with TRBJ2-7; 8 positions match TRBD1. The germline gives CDR1 MNHNS, CDR2 SASEGT. CDR3 length: 15 amino acids. After removal of 2 bases from V and 2 bases from J, the junction contained 5 bases not matched to a gene.

The rearrangement links TRBV4-1 to TRBJ2-7; D unresolved. Germline-derived CDR1 and CDR2 are MGHRA and YSYEKL. V was trimmed by 4 bases and J by 2 bases, leaving 21 bases between them. The CDR3 totals 17 residues. CDR3 DNA sequence: TGCGCCAGCAGCCCCCATTCGCGGCAGGAAGGGACCTACGAGCAGTACTTC. It is translated as CASSPHSRQEGTYEQYF.

This clone appeared once. The chain carries TRBV27 and TRBJ2-1; D call uncertain. The CDR3 consists of 13 residues. The ends were cut back, 7 bases at V and 5 bases at J, with 12 bases in the middle. The germline CDR1 and CDR2 sequences are MNHEY and SMNVEV (reference sequence). CDR3 bases: TGTGCCAGCACTGTAGGCCCAAACAATGAGCAGTTCTTC. Encoded protein: CASTVGPNNEQFF.

The gene calls are TRBV4-3 and TRBJ1-3; TRBD1 aligns across 11 bases. V trimming: 4 bases; J trimming: 3 bases; junction bases outside the gene matches: 8. The CDR3 spans 17 residues. Germline loops: CDR1 LGHNA, CDR2 YSLEER. DNA for the CDR3: TGCGCCAGCAGCCCCCGAAGGACAGGGGGCAGTGGAAACACCATATATTTT. Translation: CASSPRRTGGSGNTIYF.

This clone was recorded once. The chain employs TRBV19 and TRBJ2-5; 7 nucleotides align to TRBD1. This CDR3 is built from 16 residues. CDR1 LNHDA and CDR2 SQIVND come from the germline V gene (reference sequence). With V trimmed by 5 bases and J by 2 bases, 11 bases remained unmatched. CDR3 sequence reads: CASSPITGTEQETQYF. The CDR3 nucleotides read TGTGCCAGTAGTCCAATTACCGGGACAGAACAAGAGACCCAGTACTTC.

The rearrangement links TRBV4-3 to TRBJ2-1; the match to TRBD2 covers 9 bases. This CDR3 spans 17 amino acids. Germline V gene sequence: CDR1 LGHNA, CDR2 YSLEER. Losses at the gene ends were 1 base for V and 2 bases for J; bases not matched to a gene: 6. DNA of the CDR3: TGCGCCAGCAGCCAAGGAGCTAGCGGGGAGACCTACAATGAGCAGTTCTTC. As protein: CASSQGASGETYNEQFF.

The genes are TRBV10-2 and TRBJ2-7; D is unresolved. The V gene's germline CDR1 is WSHSY and CDR2 SAAADI. CDR3 length equals 11 residues. Trimming removed 4 bases from V and 2 bases from J, with 3 bases in between. The CDR3 sequence: CASSGPYEQYF. CDR3 bases: TGCGCCAGCAGTGGCCCCTACGAGCAGTACTTC.

The V call is TRBV6-5, the J call TRBJ2-7, with a tentative D call TRBD2 (7 bases). There are 15 residues in the CDR3. With 6 bases removed from V and 7 bases from J, the gap between germline ends came to 22 bases. CDR1 is MNHEY, CDR2 SVGAGI, per germline. The CDR3 DNA reads as TGTGCCAGCAGCCCGATCGCGGGGGCGGTAGAGGAGCAGTACTTC. Its protein is CASSPIAGAVEEQYF.